The rows below give T cell receptor beta chains drawn from one sample of a study of T cells in localized non-small cell lung cancer. Sequencing used immunoSEQ multiplex PCR; TCRdb keeps in-frame clones, though not all of them. The table lists roughly 26,000 clones, 70% to 90% of them singletons. The sample consisted of peripheral blood, taken before any cancer treatment. Receptor source: an older female donor with stage II squamous cell lung carcinoma. The CDR3 runs from the conserved cysteine through the conserved F or W. A D gene is named only where the DNA matches it firmly. A clone size is listed for some rows: how often the clone was seen (once, few, many), or a class if it is expanded.

d_call	clone_size	cdr3_length	v_call	j_call	cdr3_aa	cdr3_nt
TRBD1	NA	12	TRBV5-1	TRBJ1-1	CASSLEQGEAFF	TGCGCCAGCAGCTTGGAACAGGGGGAAGCTTTCTTT
NA	NA	13	TRBV2	TRBJ2-1	CASSVTSFNEQFF	TGTGCCAGCAGTGTGACTAGTTTCAATGAGCAGTTCTTC
NA	few	14	TRBV10-1	TRBJ1-1	CASSVGGLNTEAFF	TGCGCCAGCAGTGTCGGGGGATTGAACACTGAAGCTTTCTTT
TRBD2	NA	17	TRBV15	TRBJ2-7	CATSRAGTSGISAEQYF	TGTGCCACCAGCAGGGCCGGGACTAGCGGGATTAGTGCCGAGCAGTACTTC
NA	NA	15	TRBV6-1	TRBJ1-1	CASSEAGGGGTEAFF	TGTGCCAGCAGTGAAGCCGGGGGCGGTGGCACTGAAGCTTTCTTT
TRBD1	NA	11	TRBV20-1	TRBJ2-7	CSAGQSREQYF	TGCAGTGCGGGACAGAGTCGCGAGCAGTACTTC
TRBD1	NA	14	TRBV6-5	TRBJ2-7	CASRPPGQAYEQYF	TGTGCCAGCAGACCTCCGGGACAGGCCTACGAGCAGTACTTC
TRBD1	NA	14	TRBV7-8	TRBJ1-2	CASSLEGQVYGYTF	TGTGCCAGCAGCTTAGAAGGACAGGTTTATGGCTACACCTTC
TRBD1	NA	13	TRBV11-1	TRBJ2-7	CASSSRTGYEQYF	TGTGCCAGCAGCTCAAGGACAGGCTACGAGCAGTACTTC
TRBD1	NA	15	TRBV5-1	TRBJ2-2	CASSLDQGAAGELFF	TGCGCCAGCAGCTTGGACCAGGGGGCCGCCGGGGAGCTGTTTTTT
NA	NA	15	TRBV6-5	TRBJ1-1	CASSAGVGLNTEAFF	TGTGCCAGCTCGGCGGGGGTTGGTCTGAACACTGAAGCTTTCTTT
NA	NA	15	TRBV5-1	TRBJ2-3	CASSLLRGGGDTQYF	TGCGCCAGCAGCTTGTTACGGGGCGGTGGAGATACGCAGTATTTT
NA	NA	15	TRBV9	TRBJ1-1	CASSPPGTLNTEAFF	TGTGCCAGCAGCCCTCCAGGGACATTGAACACTGAAGCTTTCTTT
NA	NA	13	TRBV7-2	TRBJ2-5	CASSFAKVETQYF	TGTGCCAGCAGCTTTGCCAAGGTAGAGACCCAGTACTTC
TRBD2	NA	15	TRBV6-1	TRBJ2-3	CASSDKRDRTDTQYF	TGTGCCAGCAGTGATAAGCGGGACCGCACAGATACGCAGTATTTT
TRBD1	NA	14	TRBV7-2	TRBJ2-7	CASSLKRGPYEQYF	TGTGCCAGCAGCTTAAAAAGGGGGCCCTACGAGCAGTACTTC
TRBD1	NA	15	TRBV28	TRBJ2-5	CASSSRDSFQETQYF	TGTGCCAGCAGTTCTCGGGACAGTTTCCAAGAGACCCAGTACTTC
NA	NA	13	TRBV10-3	TRBJ1-1	CAIRATGNTEAFF	TGTGCCATCAGGGCCACAGGGAACACTGAAGCTTTCTTT
NA	NA	12	TRBV2	TRBJ2-7	CASSERQHEQYF	TGTGCCAGCAGTGAACGGCAACACGAGCAGTACTTC
TRBD2	few	17	TRBV6-1	TRBJ2-4	CASSEAPAGVAKNIQYF	TGTGCCAGCAGTGAAGCCCCAGCGGGGGTAGCCAAAAACATTCAGTACTTC
NA	NA	14	TRBV2	TRBJ2-1	CASKEFSGKNEQFF	TGTGCCAGCAAGGAGTTTAGCGGTAAAAATGAGCAGTTCTTC
NA	NA	13	TRBV29-1	TRBJ1-1	CSVEGHLNTEAFF	TGCAGCGTTGAGGGGCACCTGAACACTGAAGCTTTCTTT
TRBD1	NA	15	TRBV5-4	TRBJ2-2	CASSSGQANTGELFF	TGTGCCAGCAGCTCTGGACAGGCGAACACCGGGGAGCTGTTTTTT
NA	NA	15	TRBV19	TRBJ1-5	CASSELQGGNQPQHF	TGTGCCAGTAGTGAACTACAGGGTGGCAATCAGCCCCAGCATTTT
NA	NA	12	TRBV19	TRBJ1-5	CASGKRGQPQHF	TGTGCCAGTGGGAAGCGCGGGCAGCCCCAGCATTTT
NA	NA	13	TRBV28	TRBJ2-2	CASSSLNTGELFF	TGTGCCAGCAGTTCTCTGAACACCGGGGAGCTGTTTTTT
NA	once	13	TRBV29-1	TRBJ1-4	CSVSARANEKLFF	TGCAGCGTCTCGGCGAGGGCTAATGAAAAACTGTTTTTT
TRBD1	NA	12	TRBV28	TRBJ1-5	CACSTGKQPQHF	TGTGCCTGCTCGACAGGGAAGCAGCCCCAGCATTTT
TRBD1	NA	14	TRBV7-2	TRBJ1-1	CASRPGQLNTEAFF	TGTGCCAGCAGGCCGGGACAGCTGAACACTGAAGCTTTCTTT
NA	NA	12	TRBV7-6	TRBJ2-7	CASSLQGSEQYF	TGTGCCAGCAGCTTACAGGGGAGCGAGCAGTACTTC
NA	NA	16	TRBV25-1	TRBJ1-2	CASSDSGSRENYGYTF	TGTGCCAGCAGTGACTCCGGGTCAAGAGAAAACTATGGCTACACCTTC
TRBD2	NA	19	TRBV7-2	TRBJ2-5	CASSRRTSGTRRNQETQYF	TGTGCCAGCAGCCGCCGGACTAGCGGGACCCGAAGAAATCAAGAGACCCAGTACTTC
NA	NA	12	TRBV2	TRBJ1-1	CASSDNRVGAFF	TGTGCCAGCAGTGACAACAGGGTGGGAGCTTTCTTT
TRBD2	once	15	TRBV9	TRBJ2-3	CASSSSGGARDTQYF	TGTGCCAGCAGCTCTAGCGGGGGGGCCCGAGATACGCAGTATTTT
TRBD1	NA	14	TRBV6-5	TRBJ1-2	CASSGQGRTYGYTF	TGTGCCAGCAGTGGACAGGGCAGGACCTATGGCTACACCTTC
NA	NA	11	TRBV5-8	TRBJ2-3	CASRRTDTQYF	TGTGCCAGCAGGCGCACAGATACGCAGTATTTT
TRBD1	NA	16	TRBV28	TRBJ2-2	CASTSIGQGRTGELFF	TGTGCCAGCACCTCTATCGGACAGGGGAGAACCGGGGAGCTGTTTTTT
TRBD1	NA	15	TRBV5-8	TRBJ1-1	CASSFLRGMGTEAFF	TGTGCCAGCAGCTTTCTCAGGGGGATGGGCACTGAAGCTTTCTTT
NA	NA	14	TRBV28	TRBJ2-7	CASSFLTGTYEQYF	TGTGCCAGCAGTTTCCTGACAGGAACCTACGAGCAGTACTTC
TRBD2	NA	16	TRBV5-1	TRBJ2-7	CASSAALLAGEREQYF	TGCGCCAGCAGCGCCGCTCTACTAGCGGGAGAACGGGAGCAGTACTTC
NA	NA	15	TRBV5-1	TRBJ2-2	CASSPTGEGAGELFF	TGCGCCAGCAGCCCGACAGGGGAGGGAGCCGGGGAGCTGTTTTTT
NA	NA	16	TRBV28	TRBJ2-1	CASSLSGRGEGNEQFF	TGTGCCAGCAGTTTATCGGGGCGGGGTGAAGGCAATGAGCAGTTCTTC
TRBD2	once	13	TRBV7-9	TRBJ2-1	CARGTSGSNEQFF	TGTGCCCGCGGGACTAGCGGGAGTAATGAGCAGTTCTTC
NA	NA	12	TRBV6-1	TRBJ2-7	CASSPAQGGQYF	TGTGCCAGCAGTCCTGCGCAAGGAGGGCAGTACTTC
TRBD1	NA	15	TRBV10-1	TRBJ2-3	CASSVSGGGTDTQYF	TGCGCCAGCAGTGTATCAGGGGGCGGCACAGATACGCAGTATTTT
NA	few	12	TRBV6-6	TRBJ1-1	CASSPPGSEAFF	TGTGCCAGCAGTCCGCCGGGCTCTGAAGCTTTCTTT
TRBD1	once	14	TRBV2	TRBJ1-5	CASSTYRGREPQHF	TGTGCCAGCAGTACCTACAGGGGACGGGAGCCCCAGCATTTT
TRBD2	once	18	TRBV15	TRBJ2-1	CATSRGTSGIRIGNEQFF	TGTGCCACCAGCAGGGGGACTAGCGGGATTCGGATCGGCAATGAGCAGTTCTTC
TRBD2	NA	16	TRBV6-6	TRBJ2-1	CAEASGRAASYNEQFF	TGTGCTGAAGCTAGCGGGAGGGCCGCATCCTACAATGAGCAGTTCTTC
NA	NA	15	TRBV5-6	TRBJ1-1	CASSPLGMEFAEAFF	TGTGCCAGCAGCCCCCTTGGGATGGAGTTCGCTGAAGCTTTCTTT
NA	NA	15	TRBV5-5	TRBJ2-7	CASSLGRASSYEQYF	TGTGCCAGCAGCTTGGGGAGGGCGAGTAGCTACGAGCAGTACTTC
NA	once	15	TRBV28	TRBJ1-3	CASSLELSSGNTIYF	TGTGCCAGCAGTTTAGAGCTGAGCTCTGGAAACACCATATATTTT
NA	NA	11	TRBV11-3	TRBJ2-1	CASSTGNEQFF	TGTGCCAGCAGCACGGGGAATGAGCAGTTCTTC